This TCR beta chain was retrieved from a study of cytomegalovirus exposure and HLA in healthy donors. Study results and caveats: The study designated over 150 TCR beta chains cytomegalovirus-associated.

With respect to this clone: The antigen is unknown.

13 Jbeta primers and 60 Vbeta primers were used for the PCR. Produced via immunoSEQ multiplex PCR; TCRdb's table is partial and in-frame only. This sample carries about 62,000 clones, around 80% of them seen once, and the ten largest clones take 9.7%. Trimming at V came to 0 bases and at J to 5 bases, leaving 0 bases not matched to a gene. Germline V CDR1 and CDR2: SNHLY, FYNNEI. The CDR3 runs 13 residues. The chain employs TRBV2 and TRBJ1-2, with 7 bases fitting TRBD1. The TCR was taken from a man aged 40-49 years in good health and CMV-seronegative. The sequenced sample consisted of PBMCs. The CDR3 DNA reads as TGTGCCAGCAGTGAAGCACAGGGGTATGGCTACACCTTC. Translating gives CASSEAQGYGYTF.